One and the same sample provided the 4 T cell receptor beta chains below, sequenced in a study of T cell responses to AZD1222 COVID-19 vaccine. TCRdb keeps only in-frame clones here, not all; method: immunoSEQ multiplex PCR. The repertoire consists of about 99,000 clones, with around nine tenths occurring once and the leading ten covering more than 2.5%. The material sequenced was peripheral blood, taken 28 days after the second dose of the MenACWY control vaccine. The receptors were gathered from an adult who received the MenACWY meningococcal vaccine as a control.

This clone appeared a few times. This chain joins TRBV4-1 and TRBJ1-4; no firm D call. The CDR3 contains 18 residues. Germline assignment: CDR1 MGHRA and CDR2 YSYEKL. The V end lost 0 bases, the J end lost 0 bases, and 14 bases lay between the germline ends. This CDR3 reads CASSQDSYQTATNEKLFF. CDR3 nucleotide sequence: TGCGCCAGCAGCCAAGATTCGTACCAGACCGCAACTAATGAAAAACTGTTTTTT.

This clone has more than one count but fewer than ten. The rearrangement links TRBV4-3 to TRBJ2-7; perhaps TRBD2 as D (5 bases). Deletions cut 4 bases from V and 3 bases from J, with 16 bases between. Germline V CDR1 and CDR2: LGHNA, YSLEER. CDR3 size: 15 residues. CDR3 protein: CASSLGSGGRYEQYF. DNA for the CDR3: TGCGCCAGCAGCCTTGGATCCGGAGGCCGCTACGAGCAGTACTTC.

This sequence joins TRBV7-8 and TRBJ2-7; 11 bases are shared with TRBD1. Losses at the gene ends were 6 bases for V and 6 bases for J; bases not matched to a gene: 4. This CDR3 is 13 amino acids long. The germline CDR1 and CDR2 sequences are SGHVS and FQNEAQ. The DNA of the CDR3 is TGTGCCAGCAGGCCGGGACAGGGGGGCGAGCAGTACTTC. This gives the protein CASRPGQGGEQYF.

This chain connects TRBV7-2 to TRBJ2-1; 9 nucleotides agree with TRBD2. V gave up 0 bases and J gave up 15 bases; unmatched junction bases: 6. The CDR3 covers 13 residues. Germline V CDR1 and CDR2: SGHTA, FQGNSA. In nucleotides, the CDR3 is TGTGCCAGCAGCTTAGCGAGGACTAGCGAGGGGTTCTTC. Translated: CASSLARTSEGFF.